Below, one T cell receptor beta chain is given with its context. The antigen is unknown. At least 6.5 million PBMCs were isolated per sample. This specimen comes from a study of blood T cells in healthy people across ages. Study results and limitations: Bulk PBMC profiling left naive and antigen-experienced comparisons inconclusive.

Germline CDR1 SGHTA, CDR2 FQGNSA. The CDR3 is 14 residues long. V was cut by 2 bases and J by 7 bases, with 14 bases left in between. PCR was performed a second time for about 7 to 11 cycles using a sample-barcoded 5' primer and a J-beta primer mix. All samples gave at least 2.5 million CDR3-containing paired-end reads. TCRdb processed the 5' RACE reads anew with MiXCR; each CDR3 protein has one entry. The sample records over a million distinct CDR3 sequences, less than 50% being singletons. The sequencing input was blood. The sequence derives from a woman aged 55-70 years in good health. V usage is TRBV7-2 and J usage is TRBJ1-1; D perhaps matches TRBD1 (6 bases). The CDR3 here is CASSLQTGLSEAFF. The CDR3 region has the DNA TGTGCCAGCAGCTTACAGACAGGCTTAAGTGAAGCTTTCTTT.